The clone carrying this T cell receptor beta chain appeared many times. Antigen specificity is unknown. One entry per CDR3 protein results from TCRdb running MiXCR on the 5' RACE reads. The sample has fewer than 65,000 distinct CDR3 sequences; about 6.3% are singletons. This sample was included in a study of spatial heterogeneity in lung cancer. The time point denotes: sample taken at primary tumor resection. General study results and limits: In blood, ubiquitous expanded tumor TCRs appeared more at resection than follow-up.

This CDR3 is built from 14 residues. J gave up 4 bases and V 6 bases, and 9 bases lay outside the gene matches. V gene TRBV12-3 or TRBV12-4 combines with J gene TRBJ2-7, with TRBD1 matching 7 bases. The source was PBMCs, collected at surgery. The sequence came from a female donor with early-stage non-small cell lung cancer. The CDR3 DNA reads TGTGCCAGCAGCCCCGGGACAGTACCGTACGAGCAGTACTTC. This translates into CASSPGTVPYEQYF.